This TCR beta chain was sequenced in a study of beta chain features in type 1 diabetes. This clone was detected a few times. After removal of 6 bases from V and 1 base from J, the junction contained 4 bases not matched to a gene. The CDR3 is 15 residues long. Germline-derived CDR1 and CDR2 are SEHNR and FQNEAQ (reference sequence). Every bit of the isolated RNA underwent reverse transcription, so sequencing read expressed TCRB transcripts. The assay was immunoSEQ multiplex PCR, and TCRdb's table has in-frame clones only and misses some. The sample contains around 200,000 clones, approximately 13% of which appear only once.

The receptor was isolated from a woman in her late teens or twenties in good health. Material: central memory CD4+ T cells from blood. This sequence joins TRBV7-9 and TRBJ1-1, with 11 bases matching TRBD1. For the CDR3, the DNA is TGTGCCAGCAGTCCGGACAGGGGGCAGAACACTGAAGCTTTCTTT. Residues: CASSPDRGQNTEAFF.